This TCR beta chain was profiled in a study of cytomegalovirus exposure and HLA in healthy donors. Trimming left V 3 bases short and J 6 bases short, with 13 bases between. This CDR3 has 14 amino acids. Germline loops: CDR1 SGDLS, CDR2 YYNGEE. Remarks on this clone: Its specificity is not known.

PCR employed 60 Vbeta and 13 Jbeta primers. The protocol was immunoSEQ multiplex PCR, while the TCRdb copy is restricted to in-frame clones and leaves out a portion. The sample records more than 95,000 clones, roughly 13% being singletons. Overall study findings and caveats: Sequencing likely caused a cluster of highly shared sequence variants.

The sequencing input was PBMCs. This receptor was obtained from a man aged 35 to 55 in good health and CMV-seropositive. V usage is TRBV9 and J usage is TRBJ2-1; D unresolved. This CDR3 reads CASSGSSAINEQFF. DNA of the CDR3: TGTGCCAGCAGCGGATCCAGCGCGATCAATGAGCAGTTCTTC.